This T cell receptor (beta chain) is from a study of Ad26.COV2.S vaccination and SARS-CoV-2 variants (dated by TCRdb to about 2021). Regarding the study in general: Donors in the vaccine arm were drawn from COV1001, a multicentre, randomized, double-blind, placebo-controlled phase I-IIa trial testing Ad26.COV2.S in healthy adults. Ad26.COV2.S was given intramuscularly at 5x10^10 or 1x10^11 viral particles, as a single shot or as two shots 56 days apart. TCRbeta repertoire sequencing served as the tool for gauging how specific and how broad the SARS-CoV-2-reactive T cell receptors were following Ad26.COV2.S vaccination. Investigators did not know the trial group allocation while performing experiments and assessing outcomes. Trial participants were randomized into five groups of five: low-dose or high-dose Ad26.COV2.S given once or twice, or placebo on both occasions. A total of 32 samples were included in the TCR-sequenced set, comprising around 19 Ad26.COV2.S vaccine recipients, 5 placebo recipients and 8 SARS-CoV-2 convalescent individuals.

This specimen's treatment or condition label, interpreted: roughly 19 received Ad26.COV2.S at low or high dose, single or two shots; 5 received placebo; per-sample allocation not given. For vaccine and placebo recipients, the sequenced repertoires came from samples collected on day 63 after the first injection. Cohort 1b enrolled 20 to 30 adults aged 18-55 years at a single site in Boston, USA, between 29 July and 7 August 2020. Ad26.COV2.S was a replication-incompetent adenovirus type 26 vector expressing a prefusion-stabilized SARS-CoV-2 spike protein from the original Wuhan strain. The CDR3 starts with the cysteine, ends with the phenylalanine, and has 15 residues. CDR3 DNA is the only sequence kept; it has 45 bases, read in frame from the first base. Deletion took 0 bases off V and 4 bases off J, with a span of 13 bases between the germline ends. CDR1 and CDR2 were assigned from the germline V gene as SGDLS and YYNGEE.

Beyond this particular receptor, the publication reports: Spike-specific TCR breadth was higher in Ad26.COV2.S recipients than in placebo recipients (P = 0.0014). After vaccination, substantial breadth of spike-specific CD8+ and CD4+ T cell responses was reported. Vaccine and placebo recipients had comparable non-spike TCR breadth, which fits with the vaccine containing only spike. The authors noted that the TCR breadth and depth analyses may have underestimated total T cell responses. The study lacked the statistical power to compare responses across vaccine doses or regimens.

The immunoSEQ Assay was used to sequence TCRbeta CDR3 regions. After extraction, genomic DNA underwent amplification by bias-controlled multiplex PCR, followed by high-throughput sequencing. The paper's processing steps were these. To quantify the absolute abundance of every unique TCRbeta CDR3 region, sequences were collapsed and filtered. T cell fraction was estimated by normalizing TCRbeta template counts to usable DNA, which was measured by amplifying reference genes present in all nucleated cells. Repertoire TCRs were annotated as SARS-CoV-2-specific by exact matching of V gene, CDR3 amino acid sequence and J gene to a known reactive TCR set. The reference SARS-CoV-2 TCR set came from MIRA and was filtered for enrichment in COVID-19-positive ImmuneCODE repertoires, removing public or cross-reactive TCRs. Using the MIRA antigens, annotated TCRs were further analysed by specific ORF or by position within an ORF. Breadth was defined as annotated unique rearrangements over total unique productive rearrangements; depth was the summed frequency of those rearrangements. Group comparisons of TCR breadth used two-sided Wilcoxon rank-sum tests. This is the immuneACCESS table as TCRdb keeps it, with only in-frame sequences that have V and J called. A part of the clones is gone; compared with another copy, unresolved V genes explain less than half, and the rest is unexplained. V and J calls and clone size are as listed in that table; D and trimming were resolved from the DNA. Here the sample has roughly 410,000 clones; around four fifths occur a single time. More than 7% of the sample comes from the top ten.

Comments on this clone: Its target antigen remains unknown. No clone much larger than this one lies a single base away; base qualities are absent.

This clonotype was sampled from a person between 18 and 59 years old who received the Ad26.COV2.S COVID-19 vaccine or a placebo. Here the sequenced sample was peripheral blood, taken in a trial of Ad26.COV2.S vaccine versus placebo. The chain is assembled from TRBV9 and TRBJ1-2; a weak D assignment points to TRBD1 (5 bases agree). The nucleotide sequence reads as follows: TGTGCCAGCAGCGTAGATGGGGGGGAGACCTATGGCTACACCTTC. It encodes CASSVDGGETYGYTF.